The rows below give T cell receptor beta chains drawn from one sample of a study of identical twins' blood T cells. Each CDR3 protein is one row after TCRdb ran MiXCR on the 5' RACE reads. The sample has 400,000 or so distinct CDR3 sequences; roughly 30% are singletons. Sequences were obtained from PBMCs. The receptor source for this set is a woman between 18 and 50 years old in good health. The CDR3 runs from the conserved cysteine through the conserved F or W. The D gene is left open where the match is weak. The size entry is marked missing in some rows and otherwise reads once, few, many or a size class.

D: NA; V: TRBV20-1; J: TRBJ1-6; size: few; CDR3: CSATGVSSYNSPLHF; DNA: TGCAGTGCTACGGGTGTCAGCTCCTATAATTCACCCCTCCACTTT
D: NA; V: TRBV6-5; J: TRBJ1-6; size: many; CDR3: CASSYGGARSPLHF; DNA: TGTGCCAGCAGTTACGGAGGGGCTCGATCACCCCTCCACTTT
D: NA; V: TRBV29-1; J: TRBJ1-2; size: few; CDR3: CSARRGADYGYTF; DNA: TGCAGCGCCCGAAGGGGGGCTGACTATGGCTACACCTTC
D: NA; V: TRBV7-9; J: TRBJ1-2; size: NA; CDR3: CASSLRGRTIDYTF; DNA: TGTGCCAGCAGCTTAAGAGGCCGGACAATCGACTACACCTTC
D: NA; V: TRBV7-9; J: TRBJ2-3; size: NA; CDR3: CAVYADTQYF; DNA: TGTGCCGTTTACGCCGATACGCAGTATTTT
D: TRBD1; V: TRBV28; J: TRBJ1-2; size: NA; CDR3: CASSPLGTGVDYGYTF; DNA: TGTGCCAGTTCTCCGCTAGGGACAGGAGTAGACTATGGCTACACCTTC
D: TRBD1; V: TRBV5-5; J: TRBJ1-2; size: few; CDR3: CASSPVQGAYGYTF; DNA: TGTGCCAGCAGCCCCGTCCAGGGGGCTTATGGCTACACCTTC
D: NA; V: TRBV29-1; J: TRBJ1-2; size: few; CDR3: CGDRTVSAYGYTF; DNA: TGCGGCGACCGGACAGTTTCAGCCTATGGCTACACCTTC
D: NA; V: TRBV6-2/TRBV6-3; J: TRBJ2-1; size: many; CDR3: CASSFVGAGNEQFF; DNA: TGTGCCAGCAGTTTCGTAGGGGCGGGTAATGAGCAGTTCTTC
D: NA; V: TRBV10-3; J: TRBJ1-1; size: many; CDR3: CAIRTGNRNTEAFF; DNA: TGTGCCATCAGAACAGGGAATCGGAACACTGAAGCTTTCTTT
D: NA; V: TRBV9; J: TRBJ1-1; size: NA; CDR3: CASSVAAGETEAFF; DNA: TGTGCCAGCAGCGTAGCGGCCGGGGAAACTGAAGCTTTCTTT
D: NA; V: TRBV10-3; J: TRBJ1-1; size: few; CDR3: CAISGDQGTEAFF; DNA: TGTGCCATCAGTGGGGACCAGGGCACTGAAGCTTTCTTT
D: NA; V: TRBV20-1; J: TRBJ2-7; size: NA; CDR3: CSARDWSSASYERYF; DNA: TGCAGTGCTAGAGATTGGTCTAGTGCCTCCTACGAGCGATACTTC
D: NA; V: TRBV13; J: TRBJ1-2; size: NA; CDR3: CASSLHGEGYTF; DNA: TGTGCCAGCAGCTTGCATGGGGAGGGCTACACCTTC
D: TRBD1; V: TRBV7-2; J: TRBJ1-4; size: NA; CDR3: CASSRGRNEKLFF; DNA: TGTGCCAGCAGCAGGGGGCGAAATGAAAAACTGTTTTTT
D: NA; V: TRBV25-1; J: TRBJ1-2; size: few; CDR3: CASSEVGDAYGYTF; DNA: TGTGCCAGCAGCGAGGTTGGGGATGCCTATGGCTACACCTTC
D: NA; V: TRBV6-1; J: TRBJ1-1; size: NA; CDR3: CASSEGWTEAFF; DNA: TGTGCCAGCAGTGAAGGGTGGACTGAAGCTTTCTTT
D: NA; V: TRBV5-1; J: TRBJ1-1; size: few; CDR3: CASSSLLGTEAFF; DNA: TGCGCCAGCAGCTCCCTATTAGGGACAGAAGCTTTCTTT
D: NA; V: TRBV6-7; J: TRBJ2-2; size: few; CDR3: CASMGRRGALFF; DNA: TGTGCCAGCATGGGGCGTCGGGGGGCTCTGTTTTTT
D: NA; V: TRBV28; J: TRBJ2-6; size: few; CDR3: CASSFQSSGANVLTF; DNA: TGTGCCAGCAGTTTCCAGAGCTCTGGGGCCAACGTCCTGACTTTC
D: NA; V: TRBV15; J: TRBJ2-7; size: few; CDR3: CATSSGSFEQYF; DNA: TGTGCCACCAGCAGTGGATCTTTCGAGCAGTACTTC
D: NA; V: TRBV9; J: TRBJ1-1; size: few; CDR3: CASSRAGGERYGQAFF; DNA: TGTGCCAGCAGCCGGGCGGGGGGCGAAAGGTACGGTCAAGCTTTCTTT
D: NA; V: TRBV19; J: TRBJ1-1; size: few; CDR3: CASGAGGLTEAFF; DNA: TGTGCCAGTGGCGCCGGGGGACTCACTGAAGCTTTCTTT
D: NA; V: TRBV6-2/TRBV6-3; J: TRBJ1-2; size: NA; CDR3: CASSFQGLRGYTF; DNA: TGTGCCAGCAGTTTCCAGGGATTACGAGGCTACACCTTC
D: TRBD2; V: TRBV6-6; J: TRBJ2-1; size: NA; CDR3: CASSVAGGRGEQFF; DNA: TGTGCCAGCAGTGTAGCGGGGGGGCGAGGTGAGCAGTTCTTC
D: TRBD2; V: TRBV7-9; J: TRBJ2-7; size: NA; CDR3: CASSRTSESYEQYF; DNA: TGTGCCAGCAGCCGGACTAGCGAGTCCTACGAGCAGTACTTC
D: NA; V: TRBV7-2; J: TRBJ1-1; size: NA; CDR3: CASSQRQLTEAFF; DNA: TGTGCCAGCAGTCAGAGACAGTTAACTGAAGCTTTCTTT
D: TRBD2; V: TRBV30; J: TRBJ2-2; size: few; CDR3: CACRRLAGNTGELFF; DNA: TGTGCCTGCAGACGGCTAGCGGGAAACACCGGGGAGCTGTTTTTT
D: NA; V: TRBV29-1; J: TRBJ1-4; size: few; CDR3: CSFLGQSNEKLFF; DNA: TGCAGCTTCCTAGGACAGTCTAATGAAAAACTGTTTTTT
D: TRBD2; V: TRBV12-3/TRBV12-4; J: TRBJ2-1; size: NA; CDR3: CASSETSGGLYNEQFF; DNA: TGTGCCAGCAGTGAGACTAGCGGGGGGCTTTACAATGAGCAGTTCTTC
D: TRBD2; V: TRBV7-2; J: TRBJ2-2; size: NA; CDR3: CASSLYPGLVNTGELFF; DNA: TGTGCCAGCAGCTTATATCCGGGACTAGTGAACACCGGGGAGCTGTTTTTT